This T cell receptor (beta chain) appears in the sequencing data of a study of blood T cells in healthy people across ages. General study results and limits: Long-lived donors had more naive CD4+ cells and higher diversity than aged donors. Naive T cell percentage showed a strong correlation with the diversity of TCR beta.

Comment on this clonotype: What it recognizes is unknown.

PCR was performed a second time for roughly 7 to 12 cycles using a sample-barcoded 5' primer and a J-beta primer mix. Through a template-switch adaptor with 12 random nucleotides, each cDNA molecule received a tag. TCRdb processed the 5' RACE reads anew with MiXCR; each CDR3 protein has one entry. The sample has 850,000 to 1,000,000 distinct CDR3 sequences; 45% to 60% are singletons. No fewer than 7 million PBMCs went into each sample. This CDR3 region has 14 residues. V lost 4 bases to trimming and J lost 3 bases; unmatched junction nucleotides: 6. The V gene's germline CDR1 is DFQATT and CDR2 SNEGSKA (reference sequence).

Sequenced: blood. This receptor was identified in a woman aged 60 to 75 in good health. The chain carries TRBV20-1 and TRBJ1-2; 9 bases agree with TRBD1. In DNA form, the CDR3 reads TGCAGTGCTACGCGGGACAGGGCAGACTATGGCTACACCTTC. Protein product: CSATRDRADYGYTF.